The 10 T cell receptor beta chains below all came from one sample that was sequenced in a study of T cells in Graves' hyperthyroidism and ophthalmopathy. TCR beta CDR3 regions were amplified from RNA transcripts. First-round RT-PCR of the TCR CDR3 relied on the HTBI primer set. TCRdb reprocessed the multiplex PCR reads with MiXCR, giving one entry per CDR3 protein. This sample yields fewer than 650,000 distinct CDR3 sequences, of which approximately 15% are seen a single time; under 7% belongs to the top ten. Material: blood. These receptors were taken from a woman between 25 and 40 years old with Graves' hyperthyroidism that later progressed to Graves' ophthalmopathy.

This clonotype was seen repeatedly, ten times or more. The chain carries TRBV28 and TRBJ1-1; the D gene is possibly TRBD1 (6 bases). Trimming cost V 2 bases and J 6 bases, with 10 bases left between them. The CDR3 is made up of 13 amino acids. Germline V gene lookup returns CDR1 MDHEN and CDR2 SYDVKM. The CDR3 sequence: CASSLPGDAEAFF. The CDR3 DNA sequence: TGTGCCAGCAGTTTACCAGGGGACGCTGAAGCTTTCTTT.

Ten or more counts support this clonotype. The CDR3 DNA is TGTGCCAGCAGAATCTCGGACAGGGCCGGCTACACCTTC. This codes for CASRISDRAGYTF. This chain links TRBV12-3 or TRBV12-4 with TRBJ1-2; 8 nucleotides align to TRBD1. The CDR3 has 13 residues. The V and J ends lost 6 bases and 8 bases, in that order; junction bases with no gene match: 8.

This rearrangement joins TRBV19 to TRBJ2-3; 10 bases align to TRBD2. This CDR3 is 20 amino acids long. CDR1 is LNHDA and CDR2 is SQIVND in the germline V gene (reference sequence). Trimming took 2 bases from V and 6 from J; bases not matched to a gene: 20. In nucleotides, the CDR3 is TGTGCCAGTAGTATAAGAGCTAGCGGGAGCCTCATCTCTAGTAGGGATACGCAGTATTTT. It translates to CASSIRASGSLISSRDTQYF.

On this clonotype itself: A much larger clone lies one base from this, so it may be a read error. V and J are TRBV30 and TRBJ1-1; D gene uncertain. The V and J ends lost 1 base and 3 bases respectively, with 6 bases between them. CDR3 length equals 12 residues. Germline lookup yields CDR1 GTSNPN and CDR2 SVGIG (reference sequence). The CDR3 sequence: CAWSGAYTEAFF. CDR3 DNA: TGTGCCTGGAGTGGGGCGTACACTGAAGCTTTCTTT.

Of note for this clonotype: This likely comes from a read error, as the CDR3 has no conserved phenylalanine or tryptophan at its end. V and J are TRBV29-1 and TRBJ2-1, with 10 bases aligning to TRBD2. Germline CDR1 SQVTM, CDR2 ANQGSEA. This CDR3 has 17 residues. The V gene end was trimmed by 6 bases and the J gene end by 1 base; junction bases not matched to a gene: 12. CDR3 loop: CSVGTESTSGSYNEQFL. The CDR3 nucleotides read TGCAGCGTGGGGACCGAGTCGACTAGCGGGTCCTACAATGAGCAGTTCCTC.

The V gene is TRBV4-1, the J gene TRBJ1-2; D perhaps matches TRBD1 (5 bases). Germline V gives CDR1 MGHRA, CDR2 YSYEKL. The V gene lost 4 bases and the J gene lost 2 bases, with 17 bases spanning the gap. There are 16 residues in the CDR3. DNA for the CDR3: TGCGCCAGCAGCCTCTATGGGGGGGACCTCAACTATGGCTACACCTTC. It codes for CASSLYGGDLNYGYTF.

This clonotype has only a few counts. A read error may be the cause here, since a much bigger clone is one base away. The chain employs TRBV28 and TRBJ2-3; no clear D. This CDR3 is built from 15 residues. Per germline, CDR1 MDHEN and CDR2 SYDVKM. This chain's CDR3 is CASSLPWEFTDAQYF. The CDR3 DNA is TGTGCCAGCAGTCTACCTTGGGAATTTACAGATGCGCAGTATTTT.

There are a few counts of this clonotype. The V and J genes are TRBV9 and TRBJ2-2; 10 positions agree with TRBD2. Germline V lookup: CDR1 SGDLS, CDR2 YYNGEE. The CDR3 runs to 18 residues. With 2 bases clipped from V and 3 bases from J, the junction kept 10 bases outside the gene matches. CDR3 nucleotide sequence: TGTGCCAGCAGCGTGCCGTCTAGCGGGAGTTCGGACACCGGGGAGCTGTTTTTT. Translated: CASSVPSSGSSDTGELFF.

The table lists this clonotype with many counts. This rearrangement joins TRBV12-5 to TRBJ2-7, with 10 bases matching TRBD2. The CDR3 runs 16 residues. V was pared by 1 base and J by 2 bases, with 5 bases of the junction left unmatched. Germline assignment: CDR1 LGHNT and CDR2 FRNRAP. The CDR3 region has the DNA TGTGCTAGTGGTTTGGACATAGGGACTAGCGCCTACGAGCAGTACTTC. Its protein is CASGLDIGTSAYEQYF.

This chain links TRBV4-1 with TRBJ1-2; 7 bases agree with TRBD1. The V segment lost 4 bases and the J segment 3 bases; nucleotides outside the gene matches: 8. The germline V gene encodes CDR1 MGHRA and CDR2 YSYEKL. CDR3 size: 15 residues. CDR3 coding DNA: TGCGCCAGCAGCCTCGGGACAGTCGCCGACTATGGCTACACCTTC. This translates into CASSLGTVADYGYTF.